This TCR beta chain was captured in a study of blood T cell repertoires in COVID-19. About the study: Nucleic acid was either cDNA or gDNA, and it came from T cells, B-cell-depleted T cells, or PBMCs.

Authors' analysis steps: Counts of nucleated cells, estimated from reference gene primer amplification, were obtained. Measured with immunoSEQ multiplex PCR; TCRdb has only the in-frame clones, and not every one. Clone size and V and J calls were adopted from that table, with D and trimming inferred from the DNA. The data contain roughly 290,000 clones, roughly four fifths of them singletons. With 0 bases removed from V and 0 bases from J, the gap between germline ends came to 2 bases. Germline CDR1 and CDR2: SGHTA and FQGNSA. This CDR3 has 13 residues. This receptor was identified in a person between 65 and 79 years old with COVID-19, enrolled during active disease. This chain links TRBV7-2 with TRBJ1-1; D is undetermined. The sample was peripheral blood. The chain's CDR3 is CASSLAMNTEAFF. For the CDR3, the DNA is TGTGCCAGCAGCTTAGCTATGAACACTGAAGCTTTCTTT.